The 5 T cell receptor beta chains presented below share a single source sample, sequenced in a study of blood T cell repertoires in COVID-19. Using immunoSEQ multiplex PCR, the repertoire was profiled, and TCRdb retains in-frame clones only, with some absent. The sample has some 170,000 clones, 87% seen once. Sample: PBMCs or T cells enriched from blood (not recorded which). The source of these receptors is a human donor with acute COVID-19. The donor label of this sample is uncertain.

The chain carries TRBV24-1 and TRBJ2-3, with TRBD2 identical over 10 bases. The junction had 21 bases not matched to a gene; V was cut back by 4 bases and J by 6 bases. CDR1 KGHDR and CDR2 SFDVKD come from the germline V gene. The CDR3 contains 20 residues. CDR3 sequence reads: CATSDPRRDLAGGPIDTQYF. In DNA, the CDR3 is TGTGCCACCAGTGACCCAAGGAGAGATTTAGCGGGGGGCCCCATCGATACGCAGTATTTT.

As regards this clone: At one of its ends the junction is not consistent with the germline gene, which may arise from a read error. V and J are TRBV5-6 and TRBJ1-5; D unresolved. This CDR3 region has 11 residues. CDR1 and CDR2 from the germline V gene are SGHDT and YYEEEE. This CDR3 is CRAGSNQPQHF. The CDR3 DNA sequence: TGCCGAGCGGGGAGCAATCAGCCCCAGCATTTT.

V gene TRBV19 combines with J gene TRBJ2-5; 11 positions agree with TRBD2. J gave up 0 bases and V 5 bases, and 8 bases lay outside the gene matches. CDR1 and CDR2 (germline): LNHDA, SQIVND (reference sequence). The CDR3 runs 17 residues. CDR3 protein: CASSLFLLAGDQETQYF. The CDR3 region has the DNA TGTGCCAGTAGTCTCTTCTTACTAGCGGGGGACCAAGAGACCCAGTACTTC.

The DNA of the CDR3 is TGCAGCGTTGAATACTTGAGGATGTCGGTGTCGGAGCAGTTCTTC. This sequence encodes CSVEYLRMSVSEQFF. This chain connects TRBV29-1 to TRBJ2-1; D gene uncertain. The CDR3 totals 15 residues. The germline V gene encodes CDR1 SQVTM and CDR2 ANQGSEA. V lost 2 bases to trimming and J lost 10 bases, with 21 bases between them.

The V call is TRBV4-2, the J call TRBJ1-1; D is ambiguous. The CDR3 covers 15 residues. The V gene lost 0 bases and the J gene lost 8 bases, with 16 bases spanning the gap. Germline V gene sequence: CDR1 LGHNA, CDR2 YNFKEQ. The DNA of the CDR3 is TGTGCCAGCAGCCAAGACCCCGGACTCTCCGAGGAAGCTTTCTTT. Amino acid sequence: CASSQDPGLSEEAFF.